This entry features one T cell receptor (beta chain) sequence. Its antigen is currently unknown. The ends were cut back, 3 bases at V and 0 bases at J, with 14 bases in the middle. Germline-derived CDR1 and CDR2 are DFQATT and SNEGSKA (reference sequence). The CDR3 contains 15 residues. The data derive from a study of post-analysis software for immune sequencing data. Study at large: The courses of disease that were included comprised relapsing-remitting, secondary progressive and progressive-relapsing multiple sclerosis.

Presence of unique molecular identifiers characterized the TCR beta cDNA libraries. About 500,000 cDNA molecules were obtained per 1 to 10 million input T cells. TCRdb fed the PCR reads into MiXCR, producing one record per CDR3 protein. The sample lists about 460,000 distinct CDR3 sequences, roughly 45% occurring once. Study outcomes and limitations: Multiple sclerosis was associated with a significant reduction in normalized Chao1 diversity relative to controls. Same-batch samples co-clustered strongly by F measure. In patients, roughly 5 TRBV segments were more frequent than in controls, with TRBV5-6, TRBV5-1 and TRBV20-1 among them.

The genes are TRBV20-1 and TRBJ1-1; D perhaps matches TRBD1 (5 bases). The receptor was derived from a girl under 18 with multiple sclerosis. The sample was blood. The CDR3 nucleotides are TGCAGTGCTAGGGACACCACGGTCATGAACACTGAAGCTTTCTTT. It specifies CSARDTTVMNTEAFF.